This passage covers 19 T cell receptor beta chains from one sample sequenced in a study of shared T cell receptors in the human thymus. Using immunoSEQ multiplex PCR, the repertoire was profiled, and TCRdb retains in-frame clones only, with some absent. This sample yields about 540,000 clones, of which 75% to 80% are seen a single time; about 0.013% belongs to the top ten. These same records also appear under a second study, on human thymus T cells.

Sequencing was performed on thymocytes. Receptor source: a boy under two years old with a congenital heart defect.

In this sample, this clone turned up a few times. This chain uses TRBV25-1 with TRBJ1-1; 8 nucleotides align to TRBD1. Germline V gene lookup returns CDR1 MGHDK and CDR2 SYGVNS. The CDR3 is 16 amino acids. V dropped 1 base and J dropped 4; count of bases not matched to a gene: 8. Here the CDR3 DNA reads TGTGCCAGCAGTGAATCCCAGACAGGGGACTCCACTGAAGCTTTCTTT. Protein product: CASSESQTGDSTEAFF.

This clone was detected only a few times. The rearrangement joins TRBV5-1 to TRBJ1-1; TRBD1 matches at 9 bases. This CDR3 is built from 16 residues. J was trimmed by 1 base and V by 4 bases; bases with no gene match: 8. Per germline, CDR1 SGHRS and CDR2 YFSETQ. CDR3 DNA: TGCGCCAGCAGCGCCCTACAGGGGGCGAGGAACACTGAAGCTTTCTTT. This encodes CASSALQGARNTEAFF.

The CDR3 sequence is CASLVTDRRSLPFNYGYTF. CDR3 nucleotide sequence: TGCGCCAGCCTTGTTACGGACAGGCGTTCATTACCCTTTAACTATGGCTACACCTTC. The rearrangement joins TRBV10-1 to TRBJ1-2, with 7 nucleotides matching TRBD1. Unmatched junction bases numbered 22, after V lost 8 bases and J lost 1 base. CDR3 size: 19 residues. The germline V gene has CDR1 WNHNN and CDR2 SYGVQD (reference sequence).

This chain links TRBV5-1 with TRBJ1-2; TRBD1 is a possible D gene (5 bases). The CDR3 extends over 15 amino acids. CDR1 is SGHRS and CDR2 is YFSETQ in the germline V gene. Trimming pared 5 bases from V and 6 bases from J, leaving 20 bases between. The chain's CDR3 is CASRPNGGAGDGYTF. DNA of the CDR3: TGCGCCAGCAGACCCAATGGGGGAGCGGGGGATGGCTACACCTTC.

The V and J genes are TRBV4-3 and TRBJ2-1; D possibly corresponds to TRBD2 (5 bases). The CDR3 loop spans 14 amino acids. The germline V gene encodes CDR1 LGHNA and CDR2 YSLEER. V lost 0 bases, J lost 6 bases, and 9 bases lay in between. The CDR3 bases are TGCGCCAGCAGCCAAGACCTAGCCCCCAATGAGCAGTTCTTC. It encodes CASSQDLAPNEQFF.

This chain's CDR3 is CASSVDRTGDFLGEQYF. The DNA of the CDR3 is TGTGCCAGCAGCGTAGATCGGACAGGGGACTTTTTAGGGGAGCAGTACTTC. The chain carries TRBV9 and TRBJ2-7, with 9 bases aligning to TRBD1. Looked up from germline, CDR1 is SGDLS and CDR2 is YYNGEE. The CDR3 is 17 residues long. V gave up 0 bases and J gave up 7 bases; unmatched junction bases: 14.

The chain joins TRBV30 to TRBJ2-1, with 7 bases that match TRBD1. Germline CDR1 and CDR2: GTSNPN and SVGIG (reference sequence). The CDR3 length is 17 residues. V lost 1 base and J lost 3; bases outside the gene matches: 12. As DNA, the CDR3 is TGTGCCTGGAGTGCCCGAGACACAGGGGTTTTCTACAATGAGCAGTTCTTC. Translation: CAWSARDTGVFYNEQFF.

This CDR3 is CASSKQGDTEAFF. The CDR3 DNA reads TGTGCCAGCAGCAAACAGGGGGACACTGAAGCTTTCTTT. The genes are TRBV5-4 and TRBJ1-1; TRBD1 matches at 8 bases. The CDR3 sequence is 13 residues long. The ends lost 4 bases at V and 3 bases at J; junction bases unmatched: 2. From germline, CDR1 is SGHNT and CDR2 YYREEE (reference sequence).

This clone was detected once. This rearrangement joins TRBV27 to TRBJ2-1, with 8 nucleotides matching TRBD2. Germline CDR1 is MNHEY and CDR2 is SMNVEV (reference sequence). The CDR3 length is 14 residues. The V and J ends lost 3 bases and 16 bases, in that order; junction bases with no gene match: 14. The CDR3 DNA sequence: TGTGCCAGCAGTTTTGGTCCCAAGCGGGAGCGGTCCTTCTTC. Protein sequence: CASSFGPKRERSFF.

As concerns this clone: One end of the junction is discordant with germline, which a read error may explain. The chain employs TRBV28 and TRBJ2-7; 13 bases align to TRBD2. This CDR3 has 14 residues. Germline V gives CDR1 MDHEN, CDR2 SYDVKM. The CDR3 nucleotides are TGTGCCAGCACTTTAGGGACTAGCGGGAACGAGCAGTACTTC. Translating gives CASTLGTSGNEQYF.

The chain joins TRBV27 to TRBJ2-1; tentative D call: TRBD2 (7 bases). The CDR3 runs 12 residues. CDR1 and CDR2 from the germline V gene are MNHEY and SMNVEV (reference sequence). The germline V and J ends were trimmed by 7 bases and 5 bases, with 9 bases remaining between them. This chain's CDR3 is CASMGGHNEQFF. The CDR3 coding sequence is TGTGCCAGCATGGGGGGGCACAATGAGCAGTTCTTC.

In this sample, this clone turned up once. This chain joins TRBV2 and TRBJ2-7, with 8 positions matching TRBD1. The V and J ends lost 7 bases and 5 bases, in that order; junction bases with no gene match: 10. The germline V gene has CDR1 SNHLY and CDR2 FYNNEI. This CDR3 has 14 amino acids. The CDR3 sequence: CASNVDRGGHEQYF. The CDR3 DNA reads TGTGCCAGCAATGTTGACAGGGGCGGACACGAGCAGTACTTC.

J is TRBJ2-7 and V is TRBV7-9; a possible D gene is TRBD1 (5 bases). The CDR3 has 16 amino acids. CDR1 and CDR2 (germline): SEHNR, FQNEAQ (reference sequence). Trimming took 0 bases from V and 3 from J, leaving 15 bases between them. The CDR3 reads CASSLAARGSSYEQYF. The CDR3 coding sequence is TGTGCCAGCAGCTTAGCGGCTAGGGGATCTAGCTACGAGCAGTACTTC.

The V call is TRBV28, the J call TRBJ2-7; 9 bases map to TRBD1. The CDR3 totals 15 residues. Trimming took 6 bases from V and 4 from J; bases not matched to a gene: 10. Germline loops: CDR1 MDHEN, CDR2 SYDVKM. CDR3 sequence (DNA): TGTGCCAGCAGCTTCGGTCTGACAGGGGGATACGAGCAGTACTTC. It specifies CASSFGLTGGYEQYF.

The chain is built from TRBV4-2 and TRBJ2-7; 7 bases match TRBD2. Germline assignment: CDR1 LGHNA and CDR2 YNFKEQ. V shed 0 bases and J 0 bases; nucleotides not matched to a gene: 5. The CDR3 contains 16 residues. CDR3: CASSQEALAVSYEQYF. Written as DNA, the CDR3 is TGTGCCAGCAGCCAAGAAGCTCTAGCGGTCTCCTACGAGCAGTACTTC.

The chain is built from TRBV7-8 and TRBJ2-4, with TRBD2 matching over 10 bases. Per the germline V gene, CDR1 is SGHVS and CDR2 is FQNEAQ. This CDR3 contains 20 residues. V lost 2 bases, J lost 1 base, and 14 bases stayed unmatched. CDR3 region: CASSLNPASGSNWAKNIQYF. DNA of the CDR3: TGTGCCAGCAGCTTAAATCCGGCTAGCGGGAGTAACTGGGCCAAAAACATTCAGTACTTC.

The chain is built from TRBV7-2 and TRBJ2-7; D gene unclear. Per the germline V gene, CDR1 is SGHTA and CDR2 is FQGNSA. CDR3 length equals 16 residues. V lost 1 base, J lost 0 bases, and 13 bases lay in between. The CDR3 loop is CASSLVPVHSSYEQYF. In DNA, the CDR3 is TGTGCCAGCAGCTTAGTACCGGTCCATAGCTCCTACGAGCAGTACTTC. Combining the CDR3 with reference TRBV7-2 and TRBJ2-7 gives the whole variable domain GAGVSQSPSNKVTEKGKDVELRCDPISGHTALYWYRQSLGQGLEFLIYFQGNSAPDKSGLPSDRFSAERTGGSVSTLTIQRTQQEDSAVYLCASSLVPVHSSYEQYFGPGTRLTVT.

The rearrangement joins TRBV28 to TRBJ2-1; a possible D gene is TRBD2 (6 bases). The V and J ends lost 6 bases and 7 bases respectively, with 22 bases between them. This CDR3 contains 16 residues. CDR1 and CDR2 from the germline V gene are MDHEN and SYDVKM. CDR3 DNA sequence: TGTGCCAGCAGGCGCAGAACGGGACTGCCGGGGAATGAGCAGTTCTTC. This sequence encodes CASRRRTGLPGNEQFF.

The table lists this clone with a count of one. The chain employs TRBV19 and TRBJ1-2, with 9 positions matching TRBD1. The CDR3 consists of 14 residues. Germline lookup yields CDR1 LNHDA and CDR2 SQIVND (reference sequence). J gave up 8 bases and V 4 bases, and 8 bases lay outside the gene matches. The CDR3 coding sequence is TGTGCCAGTAGTACCGAGGACAGGGGTAGGGGCTACACCTTC. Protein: CASSTEDRGRGYTF.